This TCR beta chain was obtained from a study of shared clonotypes between healthy human individuals. The assay was immunoSEQ multiplex PCR, and TCRdb's table has in-frame clones only and misses some. The sample comprises 1.5 million to 2.5 million clones, over 85% of which are singletons, and roughly 1% rests with the top ten. In regard to this clone: The antigen is not known.

The V gene lost 0 bases and the J gene lost 5 bases, with 15 bases spanning the gap. The CDR3 extends over 16 amino acids. Germline-derived CDR1 and CDR2 are SGHVS and FQNEAQ. CD8 cells classed as naive were CD45RO-negative and positively selected for CCR7, excluding terminally differentiated effector memory CD45RA+ cells. Study-wide results and limits: Shared across a handful of donors were 5% to 6% of the naive CD4 clonotypes.

The sequenced material came from naive CD8+ T cells sorted from blood. J is TRBJ2-3 and V is TRBV7-8, with D possibly being TRBD2 (6 bases). The receptor was derived from a man aged 18 to 30 in good health. The CDR3 spells CASSLAWTNPQDTQYF. For the CDR3, the DNA is TGTGCCAGCAGCTTAGCGTGGACTAACCCCCAAGATACGCAGTATTTT.